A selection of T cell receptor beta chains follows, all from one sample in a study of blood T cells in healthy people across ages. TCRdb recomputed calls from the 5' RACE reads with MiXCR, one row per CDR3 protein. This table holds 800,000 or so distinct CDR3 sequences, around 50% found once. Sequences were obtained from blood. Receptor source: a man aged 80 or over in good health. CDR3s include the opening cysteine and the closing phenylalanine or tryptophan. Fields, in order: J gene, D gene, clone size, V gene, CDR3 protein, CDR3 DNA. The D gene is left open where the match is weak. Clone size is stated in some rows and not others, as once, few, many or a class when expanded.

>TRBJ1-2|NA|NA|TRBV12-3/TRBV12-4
CASRAGRGYGYTF
TGTGCCAGCAGGGCCGGACGGGGCTATGGCTACACCTTC
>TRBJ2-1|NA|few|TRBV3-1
CASSQDQGRETQFF
TGTGCCAGCAGCCAAGATCAAGGGCGAGAGACCCAGTTCTTC
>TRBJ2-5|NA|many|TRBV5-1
CASSGGSYQETQYF
TGCGCCAGCAGTGGGGGCAGCTATCAAGAGACCCAGTACTTC
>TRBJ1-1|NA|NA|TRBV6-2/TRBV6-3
CASSFGGSEAFF
TGTGCCAGCAGTTTCGGGGGAAGTGAAGCTTTCTTT
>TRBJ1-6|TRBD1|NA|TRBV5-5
CASGAKSSTGMSSPLHF
TGTGCCAGCGGCGCTAAATCATCGACAGGGATGAGTTCACCCCTCCACTTT
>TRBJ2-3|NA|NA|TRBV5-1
CASSPDVGVVTDTQYF
TGCGCCAGCAGCCCCGATGTCGGAGTGGTAACAGATACGCAGTATTTT
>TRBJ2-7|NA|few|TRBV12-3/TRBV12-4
CASTPGQINSYEQYF
TGTGCCAGCACCCCCGGACAGATTAACTCCTACGAGCAGTACTTC
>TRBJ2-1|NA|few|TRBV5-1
CASSSQGGYNEQFF
TGCGCCAGCAGCTCTCAGGGGGGTTACAATGAGCAGTTCTTC
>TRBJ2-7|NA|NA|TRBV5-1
CTSSLSTDMPYEQYF
TGCACCAGCAGCTTATCGACAGACATGCCCTACGAGCAGTACTTC
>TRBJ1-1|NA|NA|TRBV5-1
CASSLDPAAHAEAFF
TGCGCCAGCAGCTTGGACCCGGCCGCTCACGCTGAAGCTTTCTTT
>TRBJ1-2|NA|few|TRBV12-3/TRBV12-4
CASSPASGGGTAYGYTF
TGTGCCAGCAGCCCCGCTTCCGGGGGGGGGACGGCCTATGGCTACACCTTC
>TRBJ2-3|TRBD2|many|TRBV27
CASSLSPPSGTGTDTQYF
TGTGCCAGCAGTTTATCGCCACCTAGCGGGACTGGCACAGATACGCAGTATTTT
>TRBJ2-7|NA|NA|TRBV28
CASSLRGALYEQYF
TGTGCCAGCAGTTTACGGGGGGCCCTCTACGAGCAGTACTTC
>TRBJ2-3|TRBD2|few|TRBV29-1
CSVEDGGRAPDTQYF
TGCAGCGTTGAAGACGGCGGGAGGGCCCCCGATACGCAGTATTTT
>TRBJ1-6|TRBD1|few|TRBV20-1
CSASRQGAYSPLHF
TGCAGTGCTAGTAGACAGGGGGCTTATTCACCCCTCCACTTT
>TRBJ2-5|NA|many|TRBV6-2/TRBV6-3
CASIHGGRRETQYF
TGTGCCAGCATCCACGGAGGGCGTAGAGAGACCCAGTACTTC
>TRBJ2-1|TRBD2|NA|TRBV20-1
CSARSGLRAYNEQFF
TGCAGTGCTAGATCGGGACTACGGGCCTACAATGAGCAGTTCTTC
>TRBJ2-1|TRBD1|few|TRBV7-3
CASSSQGARYNEQFF
TGTGCCAGCAGCTCACAGGGGGCTCGTTACAATGAGCAGTTCTTC
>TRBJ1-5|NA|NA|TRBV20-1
CSARDLGYSNQPQHF
TGCAGTGCTAGAGATTTGGGGTATAGCAATCAGCCCCAGCATTTT
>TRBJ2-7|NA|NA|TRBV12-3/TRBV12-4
CASRRAGGSYEQYF
TGTGCCAGCAGACGGGCTGGTGGCTCCTACGAGCAGTACTTC
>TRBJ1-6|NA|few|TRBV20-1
CSARDDRVRGNSPLHF
TGCAGTGCTAGAGATGACCGCGTGCGAGGGAATTCACCCCTCCACTTT
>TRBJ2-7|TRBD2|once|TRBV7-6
CASSLAGVRVAGSVSEQYF
TGTGCCAGCAGCTTAGCGGGGGTGCGAGTAGCGGGATCCGTCTCCGAGCAGTACTTC
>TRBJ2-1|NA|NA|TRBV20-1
CSARGTFNEQFF
TGCAGTGCTAGGGGGACTTTTAATGAGCAGTTCTTC
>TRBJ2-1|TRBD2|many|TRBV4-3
CASSQEVGTSGYNEQFF
TGCGCCAGCAGCCAAGAGGTAGGGACTAGCGGCTACAATGAGCAGTTCTTC
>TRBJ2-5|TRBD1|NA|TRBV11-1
CASSSRQGLETQYF
TGTGCCAGCAGCTCAAGACAGGGGCTCGAGACCCAGTACTTC
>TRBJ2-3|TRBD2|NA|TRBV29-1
CSVEGLAGGQDTQYF
TGCAGCGTTGAAGGACTAGCGGGGGGGCAAGATACGCAGTATTTT
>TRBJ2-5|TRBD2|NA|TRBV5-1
CASSLALATETQYF
TGCGCCAGCAGCTTGGCACTAGCGACGGAGACCCAGTACTTC
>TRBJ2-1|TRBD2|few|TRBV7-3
CASSPHPAGGGYEQFF
TGTGCCAGCAGCCCCCACCCTGCGGGAGGTGGCTATGAGCAGTTCTTC
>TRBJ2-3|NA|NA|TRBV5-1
CASSLAGTARDTQYF
TGCGCCAGCAGCTTGGCAGGAACCGCTAGAGATACGCAGTATTTT
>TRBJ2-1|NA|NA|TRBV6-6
CASNSGTNSYNEQFF
TGTGCCAGCAACTCGGGAACCAACTCCTACAATGAGCAGTTCTTC
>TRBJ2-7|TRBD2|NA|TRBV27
CASSPDGVAGSYEQYF
TGTGCCAGCAGCCCTGATGGGGTAGCGGGAAGTTACGAGCAGTACTTC
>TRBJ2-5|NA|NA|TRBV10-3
CAISATGRGNQETQYF
TGTGCCATCAGTGCGACAGGGCGCGGGAATCAAGAGACCCAGTACTTC
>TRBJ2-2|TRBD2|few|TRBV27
CASSLIRLAGGRGTGELFF
TGTGCCAGCAGTCTTATACGACTAGCGGGAGGCCGGGGGACCGGGGAGCTGTTTTTT
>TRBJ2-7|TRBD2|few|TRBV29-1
CSVEQRDSYGQYF
TGCAGCGTTGAACAGCGGGACTCCTACGGGCAGTACTTC
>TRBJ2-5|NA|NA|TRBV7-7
CASSHSGETQYF
TGTGCCAGCAGCCACTCCGGAGAGACCCAGTACTTC
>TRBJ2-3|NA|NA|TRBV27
CASMSGRERSSDTQYF
TGTGCCAGCATGTCGGGACGGGAGCGCAGTAGCGATACGCAGTATTTT
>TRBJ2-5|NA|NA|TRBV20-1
CSARSSNLRETQYF
TGCAGTGCTAGGTCGTCCAATCTCCGGGAGACCCAGTACTTC
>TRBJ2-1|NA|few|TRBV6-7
CAIKRPTEQFF
TGTGCCATCAAAAGGCCCACTGAGCAGTTCTTC
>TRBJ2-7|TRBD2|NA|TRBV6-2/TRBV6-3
CASVTSGSYEQYF
TGTGCCAGCGTGACTAGCGGGTCCTACGAGCAGTACTTC
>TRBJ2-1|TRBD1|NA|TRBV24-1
CATSDSALTTGVGETQFF
TGTGCCACCAGTGATTCCGCCCTCACCACAGGGGTCGGAGAGACCCAGTTCTTC
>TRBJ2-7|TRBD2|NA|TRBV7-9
CASRQIIGRAYNEQYF
TGTGCCAGCAGGCAAATCATCGGGAGGGCCTACAATGAGCAGTACTTC
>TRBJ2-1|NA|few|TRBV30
CAWSVQNKYYNEQFF
TGTGCCTGGAGTGTCCAAAATAAATATTACAATGAGCAGTTCTTC
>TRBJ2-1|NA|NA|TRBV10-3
CAISPDSDLYNEQFF
TGTGCCATCAGCCCTGACAGCGACCTCTACAATGAGCAGTTCTTC
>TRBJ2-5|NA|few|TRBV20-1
CSARVGLAQETQYF
TGCAGTGCTAGAGTGGGCCTAGCTCAAGAGACCCAGTACTTC
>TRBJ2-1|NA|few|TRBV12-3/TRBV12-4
CASREGEQFF
TGTGCCAGCAGGGAGGGGGAGCAGTTCTTC
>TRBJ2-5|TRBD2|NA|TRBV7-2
CASRPTSFETQYF
TGTGCCAGCAGACCGACTAGCTTTGAGACCCAGTACTTC
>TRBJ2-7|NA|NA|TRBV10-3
CAISESGIPPYEQYF
TGTGCCATCAGTGAGTCGGGGATTCCTCCCTACGAGCAGTACTTC
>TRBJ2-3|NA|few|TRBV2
CASSATRGGTDTQYF
TGTGCCAGCAGCGCGACCCGGGGCGGAACAGATACGCAGTATTTT
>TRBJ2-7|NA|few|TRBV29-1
CSVGGGSPPAEQYF
TGCAGCGTTGGTGGGGGGAGTCCCCCCGCGGAGCAGTACTTC
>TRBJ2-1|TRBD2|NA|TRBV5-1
CASSPTSGSIVNEQFF
TGCGCCAGCAGCCCGACTAGCGGGAGTATCGTCAATGAGCAGTTCTTC
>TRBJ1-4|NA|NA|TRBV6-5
CASRTGITEKLFF
TGTGCCAGCAGAACGGGGATTACTGAAAAACTGTTTTTT
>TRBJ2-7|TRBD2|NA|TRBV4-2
CASSHRSSGYSYEQYF
TGTGCCAGCAGCCACCGTTCTAGCGGCTACTCCTACGAGCAGTACTTC
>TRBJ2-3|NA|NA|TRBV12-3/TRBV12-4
CASSLVGRAADTQYF
TGTGCCAGCAGTTTAGTGGGGCGGGCCGCAGATACGCAGTATTTT
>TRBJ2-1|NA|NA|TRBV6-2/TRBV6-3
CASSYSAGNAYNEQFF
TGTGCCAGCAGTTACTCGGCAGGGAACGCCTACAATGAGCAGTTCTTC
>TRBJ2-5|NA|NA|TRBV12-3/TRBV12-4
CASSLFPETQYF
TGTGCCAGCAGTTTATTCCCGGAGACCCAGTACTTC
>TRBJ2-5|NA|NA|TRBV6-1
CASSPGYWGESQETQYF
TGTGCCAGCAGTCCCGGTTACTGGGGAGAGTCCCAAGAGACCCAGTACTTC